The rows below give T cell receptor beta chains drawn from one sample of a study of T cells in Graves' hyperthyroidism and ophthalmopathy. TCRdb reprocessed the multiplex PCR reads via MiXCR and lists one record per CDR3 protein. In the table there are 500,000 to 700,000 distinct CDR3 sequences, roughly 17% of which are singletons. The sample comprised blood. All receptors come from a woman under 30 with Graves' hyperthyroidism. The CDR3 runs from the conserved cysteine through the conserved F or W. The order of the fields is J gene, V gene, D gene, clone size, CDR3 protein, CDR3 DNA. The D gene is left open where the match is weak. Some rows mark clone size as missing; the rest say once, few, many or name a class of expanded clone.

J: TRBJ2-1; V: TRBV7-2; D: -; size: many; CDR3: CASSLVATGAYNEQFF; DNA: TGTGCCAGCAGCTTAGTCGCGACAGGTGCCTACAATGAGCAGTTCTTC
J: TRBJ2-3; V: TRBV20-1; D: TRBD2; size: many; CDR3: CSARLAGTQYF; DNA: TGCAGTGCTAGACTAGCGGGTACGCAGTATTTT
J: TRBJ2-7; V: TRBV12-3/TRBV12-4; D: TRBD1; size: many; CDR3: CASSLQGAGEQYF; DNA: TGTGCCAGCAGTCTGCAGGGGGCGGGCGAGCAGTACTTC
J: TRBJ2-1; V: TRBV6-2/TRBV6-3; D: -; size: -; CDR3: CASSYSKGGEQFF; DNA: TGTGCCAGCAGTTACTCGAAGGGGGGCGAGCAGTTCTTC
J: TRBJ1-5; V: TRBV19; D: TRBD1; size: few; CDR3: CASSTETGDQPQHF; DNA: TGTGCCAGTAGCACTGAAACAGGGGATCAGCCCCAGCATTTT
J: TRBJ2-5; V: TRBV29-1; D: -; size: few; CDR3: CSVARGAAETQYF; DNA: TGCAGCGTTGCTAGGGGAGCGGCCGAGACCCAGTACTTC
J: TRBJ2-6; V: TRBV20-1; D: -; size: -; CDR3: CSARVIYSGANVLTF; DNA: TGCAGTGCTAGAGTAATATACTCTGGGGCCAACGTCCTGACTTTC
J: TRBJ2-1; V: TRBV4-3; D: -; size: many; CDR3: CASSQSGESYNEQFF; DNA: TGCGCCAGCAGCCAGTCGGGGGAGTCCTACAATGAGCAGTTCTTC
J: TRBJ2-4; V: TRBV12-3/TRBV12-4; D: -; size: few; CDR3: CASSFRPGNIQYF; DNA: TGTGCCAGCAGTTTTCGACCGGGAAACATTCAGTACTTC
J: TRBJ2-7; V: TRBV11-2; D: -; size: few; CDR3: CASSLRSGQLSYEQYF; DNA: TGTGCCAGCAGCCTTAGATCAGGGCAGCTCTCCTACGAGCAGTACTTC
J: TRBJ1-3; V: TRBV10-3; D: -; size: -; CDR3: CAISETGGNTIYF; DNA: TGTGCCATCAGTGAGACGGGGGGAAACACCATATATTTT
J: TRBJ1-1; V: TRBV10-3; D: -; size: many; CDR3: CAMKGGMNTEAFF; DNA: TGTGCCATGAAAGGGGGTATGAACACTGAAGCTTTCTTT
J: TRBJ2-1; V: TRBV6-2/TRBV6-3; D: -; size: -; CDR3: CACRDSAYNEQFF; DNA: TGTGCCTGCCGGGACTCCGCCTACAATGAGCAGTTCTTC
J: TRBJ1-2; V: TRBV9; D: -; size: -; CDR3: CASSPYGRGSYGFTF; DNA: TGTGCCAGCAGCCCGTACGGGAGGGGCAGTTATGGCTTCACCTTC
J: TRBJ2-3; V: TRBV20-1; D: -; size: many; CDR3: CSARDRGDTQYF; DNA: TGCAGTGCTAGAGACCGAGGAGATACGCAGTATTTT
J: TRBJ1-2; V: TRBV5-6; D: TRBD1; size: few; CDR3: CASSRTGGALYGYTF; DNA: TGTGCCAGCAGCCGGACAGGGGGCGCCCTCTATGGCTACACCTTC
J: TRBJ1-1; V: TRBV20-1; D: TRBD1; size: many; CDR3: CSASLRQGGTEAFF; DNA: TGCAGTGCTAGTTTGCGACAGGGCGGCACTGAAGCTTTCTTT
J: TRBJ1-1; V: TRBV6-1; D: -; size: few; CDR3: CASSVGLRNTEAFF; DNA: TGTGCCAGCAGTGTTGGACTGAGGAACACTGAAGCTTTCTTT
J: TRBJ2-7; V: TRBV12-3/TRBV12-4; D: TRBD2; size: many; CDR3: CASSFAGGGEQYF; DNA: TGTGCCAGCAGTTTCGCTGGGGGGGGTGAGCAGTACTTC
J: TRBJ2-1; V: TRBV6-1; D: TRBD1; size: many; CDR3: CASSEEGQGDEQFF; DNA: TGTGCCAGCAGTGAAGAAGGACAGGGTGATGAGCAGTTCTTC
J: TRBJ1-5; V: TRBV7-9; D: TRBD1; size: few; CDR3: CASSLRGQGEISQPQHF; DNA: TGTGCCAGCAGCCTAAGAGGTCAGGGGGAGATCAGTCAGCCCCAGCATTTT
J: TRBJ2-1; V: TRBV3-1; D: -; size: -; CDR3: CASSQAGAYNGQFF; DNA: TGTGCCAGCAGCCAAGCGGGAGCGTACAATGGGCAGTTCTTC
J: TRBJ2-6; V: TRBV9; D: -; size: -; CDR3: CASSVPGANVLTF; DNA: TGTGCCAGCAGCGTCCCTGGGGCCAACGTCCTGACTTTC
J: TRBJ2-7; V: TRBV6-2/TRBV6-3; D: -; size: many; CDR3: CASRKAGASYEQYF; DNA: TGTGCCAGCAGAAAAGCCGGGGCCTCCTACGAGCAGTACTTC
J: TRBJ1-1; V: TRBV11-2; D: -; size: many; CDR3: CASSLDRYQTVGTEAFF; DNA: TGTGCCAGCAGCTTAGATCGTTATCAAACGGTGGGCACTGAAGCTTTCTTT
J: TRBJ2-3; V: TRBV2; D: TRBD2; size: many; CDR3: CASSPPASGMEADTQYF; DNA: TGTGCCAGCAGTCCCCCCGCAAGCGGGATGGAGGCAGATACGCAGTATTTT
J: TRBJ2-7; V: TRBV20-1; D: TRBD1; size: -; CDR3: CSARTTGERNEQYF; DNA: TGCAGTGCTAGAACGACAGGGGAAAGGAACGAGCAGTACTTC
J: TRBJ1-1; V: TRBV7-9; D: TRBD1; size: -; CDR3: CAIKQGALNTDAFF; DNA: TGTGCCATAAAACAGGGGGCGTTGAACACTGACGCTTTCTTT
J: TRBJ2-2; V: TRBV5-4; D: TRBD1; size: -; CDR3: CASFPPGQGTGELFF; DNA: TGTGCCAGCTTCCCGCCCGGACAGGGGACCGGGGAGCTGTTTTTT
J: TRBJ2-7; V: TRBV2; D: TRBD2; size: many; CDR3: CASSVIGSGGYYEQYF; DNA: TGTGCCAGCAGTGTAATAGGTAGCGGGGGATACTACGAGCAGTACTTC
J: TRBJ2-7; V: TRBV7-9; D: TRBD2; size: -; CDR3: CASSLGESEREAPAYEQYF; DNA: TGTGCCAGCAGCTTGGGGGAGTCGGAGCGGGAGGCTCCCGCCTACGAGCAGTACTTC
J: TRBJ2-1; V: TRBV3-1; D: -; size: -; CDR3: CASSQAGTGAYNEQFF; DNA: TGTGCCAGCAGCCAAGCCGGGACGGGAGCCTACAATGAGCAGTTCTTC
J: TRBJ2-1; V: TRBV3-1; D: -; size: many; CDR3: CASSQDIRNSYNEQFF; DNA: TGTGCCAGCAGCCAAGACATCCGTAACTCCTACAATGAGCAGTTCTTC
J: TRBJ2-3; V: TRBV7-2; D: -; size: -; CDR3: CASSPLCGSTDTQYF; DNA: TGTGCCAGCAGCCCTCTCTGCGGGAGCACAGATACGCAGTATTTT
J: TRBJ2-1; V: TRBV12-3/TRBV12-4; D: TRBD2; size: -; CDR3: CASRPGTSGSGQFF; DNA: TGTGCCAGCAGGCCCGGGACTAGCGGGAGTGGGCAGTTCTTC
J: TRBJ1-5; V: TRBV27; D: TRBD1; size: many; CDR3: CASSFTGTGQPQHF; DNA: TGTGCCAGCAGTTTCACCGGGACAGGGCAGCCCCAGCATTTT
J: TRBJ1-1; V: TRBV12-3/TRBV12-4; D: -; size: -; CDR3: CASSFSRGDEAFF; DNA: TGTGCCAGCAGTTTCTCTAGAGGCGATGAAGCTTTCTTT
J: TRBJ2-2; V: TRBV7-8; D: -; size: -; CDR3: CASSLRDNTGELFF; DNA: TGTGCCAGCAGCTTAAGGGATAACACCGGGGAGCTGTTTTTT
J: TRBJ1-6; V: TRBV30; D: -; size: -; CDR3: CAWSVPPGGSPLHF; DNA: TGTGCCTGGAGTGTACCTCCAGGCGGGTCACCCCTCCACTTT
J: TRBJ2-2; V: TRBV19; D: -; size: -; CDR3: CASSIVGRPFANTGELFF; DNA: TGTGCCAGTAGTATAGTGGGCAGGCCTTTCGCGAACACCGGGGAGCTGTTTTTT
J: TRBJ2-7; V: TRBV11-2; D: TRBD2; size: few; CDR3: CASSWDYGDEQYF; DNA: TGTGCCAGCAGCTGGGACTACGGCGACGAGCAGTACTTC
J: TRBJ1-2; V: TRBV12-3/TRBV12-4; D: -; size: many; CDR3: CASRALGVGYTF; DNA: TGTGCCAGCAGGGCCCTTGGGGTGGGCTACACCTTC
J: TRBJ2-1; V: TRBV27; D: TRBD2; size: -; CDR3: CASSLNPGLAGGNEQFF; DNA: TGTGCCAGCAGTTTAAACCCTGGACTAGCGGGGGGTAATGAGCAGTTCTTC
J: TRBJ2-5; V: TRBV27; D: -; size: many; CDR3: CASSFLGGQQETQYF; DNA: TGTGCCAGCAGTTTCTTGGGGGGACAACAAGAGACCCAGTACTTC
J: TRBJ2-1; V: TRBV18; D: -; size: many; CDR3: CASSGWRALNYNEQFF; DNA: TGTGCCAGCTCAGGTTGGCGGGCACTAAACTACAATGAGCAGTTCTTC
J: TRBJ2-1; V: TRBV5-1; D: TRBD1; size: many; CDR3: CASSYTGGGSYNEQFF; DNA: TGCGCCAGCAGCTATACAGGGGGCGGATCCTACAATGAGCAGTTCTTC
J: TRBJ2-7; V: TRBV28; D: -; size: -; CDR3: CASSFSGNYEQYF; DNA: TGTGCCAGCAGCTTCAGTGGGAACTACGAGCAGTACTTC
J: TRBJ2-7; V: TRBV7-9; D: -; size: -; CDR3: CASSLWNPSSYEQYF; DNA: TGTGCCAGCAGCTTGTGGAACCCTAGCTCCTACGAGCAGTACTTC
J: TRBJ2-1; V: TRBV6-2/TRBV6-3; D: TRBD1; size: few; CDR3: CASSPTGPNEQFF; DNA: TGTGCCAGCAGTCCGACAGGGCCCAATGAGCAGTTCTTC
J: TRBJ2-4; V: TRBV30; D: -; size: few; CDR3: CAWSGVGRAKNIQYF; DNA: TGTGCCTGGAGTGGCGTGGGGAGGGCCAAAAACATTCAGTACTTC
J: TRBJ2-5; V: TRBV7-2; D: -; size: -; CDR3: CASSFPRVAVYFQETQYF; DNA: TGTGCCAGCAGCTTCCCCAGAGTAGCGGTATATTTCCAAGAGACCCAGTACTTC